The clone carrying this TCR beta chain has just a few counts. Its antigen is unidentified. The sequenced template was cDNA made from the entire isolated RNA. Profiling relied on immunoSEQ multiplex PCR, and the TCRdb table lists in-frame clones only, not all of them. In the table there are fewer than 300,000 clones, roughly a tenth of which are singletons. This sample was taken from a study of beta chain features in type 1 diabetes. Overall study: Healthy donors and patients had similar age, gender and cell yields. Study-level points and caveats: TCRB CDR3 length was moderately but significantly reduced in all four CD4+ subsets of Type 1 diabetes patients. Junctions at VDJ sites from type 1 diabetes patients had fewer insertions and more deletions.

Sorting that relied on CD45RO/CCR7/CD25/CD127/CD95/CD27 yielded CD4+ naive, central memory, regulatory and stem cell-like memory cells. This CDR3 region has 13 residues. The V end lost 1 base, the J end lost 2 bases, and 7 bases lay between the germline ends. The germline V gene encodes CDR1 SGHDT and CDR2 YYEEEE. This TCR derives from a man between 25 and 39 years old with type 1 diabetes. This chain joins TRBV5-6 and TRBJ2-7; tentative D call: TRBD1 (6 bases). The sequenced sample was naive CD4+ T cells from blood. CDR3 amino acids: CASSLRGTYEQYF. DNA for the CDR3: TGTGCCAGCAGCTTGAGGGGGACCTACGAGCAGTACTTC.